This T cell receptor (beta chain) originates from a study of monozygotic twins with inflammatory bowel disease. TCRdb reprocessed the 5' RACE reads and stores each CDR3 protein as one record, lacking DNA. The repertoire table contains roughly 100,000 distinct CDR3 sequences. Looked up from germline, CDR1 is SQVTM and CDR2 is ANQGSEA. CDR3 size: 14 residues. The sequence came from a human donor with ulcerative colitis or Crohn's disease, or a healthy co-twin of an affected twin (not recorded which). Sequences were obtained from blood. The chain couples TRBV29-1 to TRBJ1-1; lacking DNA, the TRBD1 call made by TCRdb goes unchecked. Here the CDR3 reads CSAWPNRGNTEAFF. The variable domain in full, completed from reference TRBV29-1 and TRBJ1-1, reads SAVISQKPSRDICQRGTSLTIQCQVDSQVTMMFWYRQQPGQSLTLIATANQGSEATYESGFVIDKFPISRPNLTFSTLTVSNMSPEDSSIYLCSAWPNRGNTEAFFGQGTRLTVV.